The rows below give T cell receptor beta chains drawn from one sample of a study of neurological immune-mediated disorders. MiXCR was run by TCRdb on the 5' RACE reads, yielding one entry per CDR3 protein. The data contain tens of thousands of distinct CDR3 sequences, less than 5.5% of them singletons. The source material was PBMCs. The receptors derive from a young man with multiple sclerosis. Both conserved end residues are trimmed from each CDR3.

V gene: TRBV5-1
CDR3 protein: ASRDRPYEQY

V gene: TRBV10-3
CDR3 protein: AISEGVNEQF

V gene: TRBV20-1
CDR3 protein: SARTGQEAEAF

V gene: TRBV7-9
CDR3 protein: ASNRGGSSYEQY

V gene: TRBV6-5
CDR3 protein: ASSYSPGPEAF

V gene: TRBV20-1
CDR3 protein: SARGAFTEAF

V gene: TRBV27
CDR3 protein: ASSSGTSGNEQF

V gene: TRBV9
CDR3 protein: ASSASLEGSAF

V gene: TRBV10-2
CDR3 protein: ASSAWGNTGELF

V gene: TRBV6-5
CDR3 protein: ASSYRGNTEAF

V gene: TRBV4-1
CDR3 protein: ASSQARLNEKLF

V gene: TRBV28
CDR3 protein: AIVSTNYGYT

V gene: TRBV12-3/TRBV12-4
CDR3 protein: ASSLRGRNTEAF

V gene: TRBV20-1
CDR3 protein: SAAGTGNQAF

V gene: TRBV5-1
CDR3 protein: ASSLDTTDYGYT

V gene: TRBV4-2
CDR3 protein: ASSQDLGAASGANVLT

V gene: TRBV12-2
CDR3 protein: ASRSAPPGLAANEQF

V gene: TRBV7-8
CDR3 protein: ASSLVSTPIYEQY